The 3 T cell receptor beta chains below come from one sample, sequenced in a study of T-cell reconstitution after alpha-beta-depleted transplantation in children. The authors prepared the TCRbeta library with unique molecular identifiers. One entry per CDR3 protein, called by TCRdb with MiXCR from the PCR reads. The sample has about 110,000 distinct CDR3 sequences, approximately 6% seen once; the top ten hold roughly 24%. Here the sequenced sample was PBMCs, mostly from graft donor cells, taken 360 days after TCRalphabeta/CD19-depleted stem cell transplant. Receptor source: a male patient between 2 and 15 years old who had a stem cell transplant for acute lymphoblastic leukemia, so the T cells may come from the graft donor.

This clonotype was recorded a few times. This chain links TRBV7-9 with TRBJ1-6; 7 positions match TRBD1. Germline V gene lookup returns CDR1 SEHNR and CDR2 FQNEAQ (reference sequence). This CDR3 comprises 13 residues. Trimming took 8 bases from V and 10 from J; bases not matched to a gene: 8. In nucleotides, the CDR3 is TGTGCCAGCGGGGGGGACAGTCCCTCACCCCTCCACTTT. Its translation is CASGGDSPSPLHF.

This clonotype was counted at least ten times. This sequence joins TRBV6-5 and TRBJ2-1; 10 bases are shared with TRBD1. Germline CDR1 and CDR2: MNHEY and SVGAGI. J gave up 7 bases and V 2 bases, and 8 bases lay outside the gene matches. The CDR3 is made up of 16 amino acids. The CDR3: CASSYPVGTGANEQFF. Here the CDR3 DNA reads TGTGCCAGCAGTTACCCCGTAGGGACAGGGGCAAATGAGCAGTTCTTC.

Ten or more counts support this clonotype. This chain uses TRBV2 with TRBJ2-1; 10 nucleotides align to TRBD2. The CDR3 is 15 residues long. V was clipped by 11 bases and J by 4 bases; unmatched bases: 11. Germline CDR1 and CDR2: SNHLY and FYNNEI. The CDR3 DNA reads TGTGCCGGCAAGGGGTCTAGCGGGAGTTACAATGAGCAGTTCTTC. Protein: CAGKGSSGSYNEQFF.